This TCR beta chain is from a study of CD8+CD57+ T cells in acquired aplastic anemia. About the study: Sorted CD4+ and CD8+ cells yielded about 2.9 ug of DNA on average.

Individuals selected for sequencing had exhibited CD8+CD57+ cell expansion on flow cytometry. Concerning this clonotype itself: Its antigen is not identified.

Study-level findings and limits: Patients and controls were found to share twenty-nine CD8+ CDR3 sequences.

For CDR3 and TCR beta VDJ profiling, genomic DNA was the template used. TCRdb reprocessed the reads with MiXCR, giving one entry per CDR3 protein. This repertoire shows 200,000 to 250,000 distinct CDR3 sequences, around 50% found once; its top ten account for 15% to 20%. The receptor was isolated from a human donor with aplastic anemia. Sequencing used sorted CD4+, CD8+, or CD8+CD57+ T cells (not recorded which) from PBMCs.

The CDR3 loop is CSVTGQDITTSSSGANVLTF. DNA of the CDR3: TGCAGCGTGACAGGGCAGGATATAACGACTTCGAGCTCTGGGGCCAACGTCCTGACTTTC. This chain joins TRBV29-1 and TRBJ2-6, with 7 bases fitting TRBD1. V dropped 6 bases and J dropped 0; count of bases not matched to a gene: 20. Germline CDR1 reads SQVTM; CDR2 reads ANQGSEA. CDR3 length: 20 amino acids.